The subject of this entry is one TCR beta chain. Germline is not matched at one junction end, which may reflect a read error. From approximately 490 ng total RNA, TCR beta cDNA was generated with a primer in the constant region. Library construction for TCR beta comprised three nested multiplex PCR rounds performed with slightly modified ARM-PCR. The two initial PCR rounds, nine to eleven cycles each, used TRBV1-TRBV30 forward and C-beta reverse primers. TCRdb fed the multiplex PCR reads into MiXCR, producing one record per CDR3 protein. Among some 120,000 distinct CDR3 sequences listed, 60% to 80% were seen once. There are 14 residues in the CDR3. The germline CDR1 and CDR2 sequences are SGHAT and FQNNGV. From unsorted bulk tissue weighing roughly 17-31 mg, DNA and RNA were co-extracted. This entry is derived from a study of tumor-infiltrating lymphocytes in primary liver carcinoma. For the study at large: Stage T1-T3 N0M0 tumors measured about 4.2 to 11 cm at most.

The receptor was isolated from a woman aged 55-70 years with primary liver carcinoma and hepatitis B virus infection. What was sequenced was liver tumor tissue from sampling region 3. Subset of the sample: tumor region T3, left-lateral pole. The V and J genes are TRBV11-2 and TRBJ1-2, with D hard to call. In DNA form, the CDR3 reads TGTACCAGCAGCCATAGGAGGGCCCACTATGGCTACACCTTC. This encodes CTSSHRRAHYGYTF.